The clone carrying this T cell receptor beta chain was recorded at least ten times. Antigen: not known. This sample was taken from a study of T cells in Graves' hyperthyroidism and ophthalmopathy. Newly diagnosed hyperthyroidism, duration under 2 months, in patients aged 18 to 65. PBMCs stemmed from 10 ml fresh peripheral blood. Germline V gene lookup returns CDR1 DFQATT and CDR2 SNEGSKA (reference sequence). The CDR3 is made up of 12 amino acids. V shed 3 bases and J 7 bases; nucleotides not matched to a gene: 2. TCR beta CDR3 regions were amplified from RNA transcripts. First-round RT-PCR with HTBI primers amplified the TCR CDR3 region. TCRdb itself ran the multiplex PCR reads through MiXCR, one entry per CDR3 protein. The sample yields a few hundred thousand distinct CDR3 sequences, about 20% seen once. Findings and limits, study-wide: The majority of expanded thyroid clonotypes above 0.001 also appeared in blood.

The V gene is TRBV20-1, the J gene TRBJ1-5; TRBD1 matches 8 bases. The sample taken for sequencing was blood. The clonotype was recovered from a man between 18 and 29 years old with Graves' hyperthyroidism. This CDR3 is CSARDRDQPQHF. CDR3 coding DNA: TGCAGTGCTAGGGACAGGGACCAGCCCCAGCATTTT.